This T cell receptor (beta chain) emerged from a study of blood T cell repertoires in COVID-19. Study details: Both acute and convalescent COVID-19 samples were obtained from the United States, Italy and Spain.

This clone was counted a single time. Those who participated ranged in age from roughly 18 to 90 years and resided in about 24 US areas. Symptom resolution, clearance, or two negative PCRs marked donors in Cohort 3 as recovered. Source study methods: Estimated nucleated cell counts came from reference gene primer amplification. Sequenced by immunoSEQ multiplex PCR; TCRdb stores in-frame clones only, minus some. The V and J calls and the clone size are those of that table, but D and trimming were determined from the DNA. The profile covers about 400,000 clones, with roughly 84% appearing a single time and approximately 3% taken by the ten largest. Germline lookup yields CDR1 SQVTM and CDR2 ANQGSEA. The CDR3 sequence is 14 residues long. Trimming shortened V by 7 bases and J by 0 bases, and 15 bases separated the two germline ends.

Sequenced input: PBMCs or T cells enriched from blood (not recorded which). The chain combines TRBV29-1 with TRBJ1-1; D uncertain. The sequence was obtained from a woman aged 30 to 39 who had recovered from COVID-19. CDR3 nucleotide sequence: TGCAGCGCAAGTCGGGGAGGGATGAACACTGAAGCTTTCTTT. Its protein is CSASRGGMNTEAFF.